This TCR beta chain was captured by sequencing in a study of cytomegalovirus exposure and HLA in healthy donors listed by TCRdb under 2017. Background for the entire study: In an earlier analysis of 550 to 750 of the donors, 276 Gb of sequence data and 95 million to 130 million unique TCR beta sequences from 150 million to 200 million T cells were reported. Around 320 gigabases of sequencing data and tens of millions of unique TCR sequences were included in an early release covering roughly 600 HLA-typed donors. Of the 300 to 450 genotyped donors, about 80% fell in the genetic ancestry cluster associated with self-reported Caucasian donors. The study aimed to test whether cataloging public T cell receptors could reveal signatures of past pathogen exposure. Using immunosequencing, the study profiled T cell repertoires from fewer than 700 subjects and related those repertoires to cytomegalovirus serostatus. Besides the first cohort of 550 to 750 subjects, a separate validation cohort made up of roughly 120 different subjects was used. The study combined high-throughput TCR immunosequencing, statistical association of individual TCRs with disease status, and machine learning to predict cytomegalovirus infection status. A later analysis re-examined previously published TCR beta repertoires from several hundred donors and added high-resolution HLA genotyping to investigate patterns of TCR occurrence. Rather than using new phenotypic data, the later analysis identified candidate immune exposures from TCR beta sequences and from how often those sequences occurred across donors. In an earlier analysis of roughly 540 of the donors, high-throughput TCR beta sequencing was used to judge whether each TCR beta V gene segment behaved as functional or pseudogenic. Donor age, sex, ethnicity and CMV serostatus were compiled together with the repertoire data. A later genetic analysis used genome-wide SNP genotypes for about 60% of the 666 donors, treating that subset as a discovery cohort. Every discovery cohort repertoire had been produced on one sequencing platform. HLA typing included class I and class II loci at four-digit resolution. The number of typed donors differed by locus: about 620-640 for A, B, C, DRB1 and DQB1; approximately 520 for DQA1; approximately 610 for DPA1; and about 450 for DPB1. Five DR-DQ haplotypes were treated as single units for association and clustering because of strong linkage in the cohort. On average, over 200,000 unique TCR beta nucleotide sequences were sequenced per donor among roughly 430 genotyped donors of the cohort, with roughly 19% of those sequences being non-productive.

Libraries were built with the immunoSEQ multiplex PCR assay. For the multiplex PCR, a mixture combining 60 forward primers for TCR Vbeta segments and 13 reverse primers for TCR Jbeta segments was used. Amplification of the CDR3 region of rearranged TCR beta genes was performed with a multiplex PCR assay on genomic DNA. On the Illumina HiSeq System, the amplified TCR beta libraries were sequenced as 87-base-pair reads. Per the original workflow: A later analysis counted about 76 million unique TCR beta chains across the 700 or so repertoires, and 10 million to 12 million of these chains were shared by at least two donors. To remove PCR and sequencing errors, raw reads were error-corrected and collapsed into unique sequences using a nearest-neighbor algorithm that merged closely related sequences. Alignment of CDR3 sequences to IMGT reference sequences was used to assign V, D and J gene segments. For a sequence to be retained, a match of at least six nucleotides to both a V gene segment and a J gene segment was required. A rearrangement was called productive if the CDR3 had no stop codons and remained in frame with V and J, and every other rearrangement was called non-productive. Following IMGT convention, CDR3 was defined as the stretch from the second conserved V-encoded cysteine up to the conserved J-encoded phenylalanine. In an earlier analysis of approximately 500 of the donors, sequences lacking an unambiguous match to a single V gene segment were excluded. An earlier analysis of approximately 590 of the donors classified V segments as functional when productive rearrangements were above 56.7% and as segregating when the standard deviation between donors was above 5%. To diagnose cytomegalovirus status from the catalog of TCR beta chain sequences, a statistical classification framework was built. In a later analysis, V and J genes were assigned by comparing TCR nucleotide sequences against IMGT/GENE-DB human TR gene sequences. The TCRdist pipeline was used in a later analysis to assign CDR3 sequences and most-parsimonious VDJ recombination scenarios. In a later analysis, every TCR beta chain was defined by the combination of its CDR3 amino acid sequence and its V-gene family, and reads without a unique V-gene family were dropped. A later analysis removed roughly 590 highly shared, low-generation-probability nucleotide sequences to deal with suspected cross-contamination and a sequencing artifact. In a later analysis, a clonal expansion index was calculated for each public chain from normalized within-repertoire ranks of inferred template counts. In a later analysis, generation probabilities were computed using a VDJ recombination model fitted to out-of-frame rearrangements, and the results were checked against IGoR. In a later analysis, TCR-TCR, TCR-HLA and TCR-CMV co-occurrence was scored with hypergeometric tests, and a repertoire-size bias correction was applied to TCR pairs. A later analysis estimated false discovery rates by permuting HLA or CMV assignments 20 times. In a later analysis, co-occurring TCRs were grouped using DBSCAN, with TCRdist sequence similarity added in when clustering inside HLA-allele-positive subsets. Co-occurrence clustering excluded repertoires with fewer than 30,000 or more than 120,000 public chains, plus five with anomalous nucleotide sharing. Imported from immuneACCESS, the table was reduced by TCRdb to in-frame sequences with V and J called. These copies leave out some clones; in studies compared against another copy, an unresolved V gene accounts for under half, and the cause of the remainder is not known. V, J and clone size derive from that table, while D and trimming were established from the DNA sequence. In all, the sample holds about 95,000 clones, and about 74% of those were seen once. Jointly, the top ten make up approximately 16% of the sample.

This clone was counted a few times. What this receptor recognizes is not known. Base qualities were left out, and no much larger clone turns up one base away. The cohort consisted of 666 healthy bone marrow donors. At the time of sampling, all cohort members were nominally healthy, though unrecorded immune exposures were likely present. The donor tested CMV seropositive, placing the donor among the 290 or so seropositive members of the cohort. A peripheral blood sample was collected from each donor, and TCR beta sequencing was performed on peripheral blood mononuclear cells. The Qiagen DNeasy Blood Extraction Kit was used to extract genomic DNA from the blood cell samples. The paper's findings and limits, for the study overall: In vitro tests confirmed that a few of the cytomegalovirus-associated TCR beta chains recognize cytomegalovirus antigens. In an earlier analysis of 450 to 750 of the donors, most TCR beta V segments appeared in productive rearrangements about 87% or about 30% of the time, broadly matching IMGT annotations. Assigning TCR associations to individual alleles was difficult when HLA alleles, especially DR and DQ, strongly co-occurred. Some IMGT-functional V segments, including TRBV6-2 and TRBV6-3, could not be told apart with the 87-base-pair reads, so those segments were excluded. Because counts were too low, more than 15 rarely observed V segments, including chromosome 9 orphons, were left out of the earlier analysis of about 500 of the donors. A later analysis found that HLA-associated TCR beta chains were more clonally expanded and had lower generation probabilities than equally common non-associated chains. An association between a missense DCLRE1C variant and V-gene and J-gene trimming of TCR beta chains was found in a later genetic analysis and replicated in an independent cohort. A later analysis associated roughly 17,000 TCR beta sequences with specific HLA alleles at a false discovery rate of 0.05. The study listed 150 to 200 TCR beta chains as associated with cytomegalovirus. Sequencing depth was assumed to be roughly uniform across donors in the presence/absence analyses, though that assumption may not hold. In a later analysis, several top co-occurrence clusters were reported to appear linked to parvovirus B19, influenza, CMV and Epstein-Barr virus. A later genetic analysis reported fewer N-insertions in productive TCRs among donors in an Asian-associated ancestry cluster than the roughly 700-donor mean. The cohort was sequenced for TCR beta chains only, and without alpha or paired-chain data the features that could be detected were limited. According to a later analysis, TCR association rates differed among HLA loci, with DRB1 alleles showing the most associated TCRs and HLA-C alleles showing the fewest. The authors suggested that the approach could potentially be extended to other disease states and immunological phenotypes. Cytomegalovirus status was reported to be diagnosed by the classifier with high specificity and sensitivity in both the original and validation cohorts. HLA typing was unavailable for some donors at each locus, so association tests used only the typed subset. Linkage disequilibrium might explain the correlated functional status among segregating V segments, but an unknown experimental factor could not be ruled out. Immune exposure information for the cohort was limited to CMV serostatus. A further reported finding was that TCR beta sequences accurately predicted the HLA-A and HLA-B alleles for most subjects in the first cohort. Across donors, most TCR sequences were observed very rarely, whereas some public TCRs were present in many individuals. A cluster of highly shared sequence variants was judged likely to be a technical artifact of the sequencing pipeline. In a later analysis, most CMV-associated TCR beta chains were found to appear HLA-restricted, with HLA associations seemingly driven largely by CMV exposure.

From the cysteine up to the phenylalanine, the CDR3 has a length of 16 residues. Solely the CDR3 DNA is kept, with 48 bases framed from the first base. The germline V gene gives CDR1 as MNHNS and CDR2 as SASEGT. Clipping removes 4 bases from V and 0 bases from J, with 5 as the unmatched junction base count. The chain is made from TRBV6-1 and TRBJ2-3; 9 junctional bases match TRBD2. The specimen sequenced was PBMCs. This clonotype was obtained from a woman in her 50s in good health and CMV-seropositive. This receptor carries the CDR3 CASSGYSGSSTDTQYF. The nucleotides read TGTGCCAGCAGTGGTTATAGCGGGAGTAGCACAGATACGCAGTATTTT.